The 13 T cell receptor beta chains presented below share a single source sample, sequenced in a study of blood T cell repertoires in COVID-19. Libraries were prepared by immunoSEQ multiplex PCR; TCRdb keeps only in-frame clonotypes and omits some of them. The data hold 20,000 to 25,000 clones, with around 90% observed a single time. The sequenced sample was peripheral blood. The receptors derive from a human donor in a cohort sampled during active COVID-19.

The chain uses TRBV5-6 and TRBJ2-7; 10 nucleotides agree with TRBD1. The CDR3 runs to 15 residues. The ends lost 3 bases at V and 3 bases at J; junction bases unmatched: 6. The germline V gene encodes CDR1 SGHDT and CDR2 YYEEEE. CDR3 nucleotide sequence: TGTGCCAGCAGCTACCCCGGGACAGGGGTCTACGAGCAGTACTTC. The encoded protein is CASSYPGTGVYEQYF.

J is TRBJ1-1 and V is TRBV5-4, with a possible D match to TRBD1 (6 bases). CDR1 and CDR2 from the germline V gene are SGHNT and YYREEE (reference sequence). V shed 1 base and J shed 4 bases, with 8 bases lying between them. This CDR3 contains 13 residues. Here the CDR3 reads CASSLRGGTEAFF. The CDR3 bases are TGTGCCAGCAGCTTGCGAGGGGGCACTGAAGCTTTCTTT.

The chain employs TRBV15 and TRBJ1-1; TRBD1 is a possible D gene (5 bases). Germline CDR1 LNHNV, CDR2 YYDKDF (reference sequence). V gave up 1 base and J gave up 1 base, with 7 bases separating them. This CDR3 has 14 amino acids. This CDR3 reads CATSRGQGNTEAFF. In nucleotides, the CDR3 is TGTGCCACCAGCAGAGGGCAGGGGAACACTGAAGCTTTCTTT.

The genes are TRBV7-2 and TRBJ1-1; TRBD1 might be the D (6 bases). CDR3 length equals 14 residues. The V end lost 5 bases, the J end lost 5 bases, and 15 bases lay between the germline ends. Per germline, CDR1 SGHTA and CDR2 FQGNSA. CDR3 bases: TGTGCCAGCAGCCAAGGGGGGGCATGGACTGAAGCTTTCTTT. The encoded protein is CASSQGGAWTEAFF.

The chain is built from TRBV6-5 and TRBJ2-7, with 8 bases lining up with TRBD1. Losses at the gene ends were 0 bases for V and 1 base for J; bases not matched to a gene: 2. Germline values: CDR1 MNHEY, CDR2 SVGAGI. The CDR3 spans 15 residues. The CDR3 sequence: CASSYSDRGSYEQYF. The CDR3 DNA reads TGTGCCAGCAGTTACTCAGACAGGGGATCCTACGAGCAGTACTTC.

The CDR3 is CASSATGAPQDEQFF. The CDR3 bases are TGCGCCAGCAGCGCAACAGGGGCTCCTCAGGATGAGCAGTTCTTC. The chain joins TRBV4-1 to TRBJ2-1; 7 bases agree with TRBD1. The CDR3 runs to 15 residues. Germline CDR1 and CDR2: MGHRA and YSYEKL. V trimming: 5 bases; J trimming: 8 bases; junction bases outside the gene matches: 12.

This sequence joins TRBV18 and TRBJ2-1, with TRBD2 matching 9 bases. CDR1 is KGHSH, CDR2 LQKENI, per germline. The CDR3 totals 16 residues. The ends lost 3 bases at V and 3 bases at J; junction bases unmatched: 6. Written as DNA, the CDR3 is TGTGCCAGCTCACCCGGGAGCGGGGGGTTCTACAATGAGCAGTTCTTC. Protein product: CASSPGSGGFYNEQFF.

V is TRBV18 and J is TRBJ2-2; D perhaps matches TRBD2 (6 bases). V gave up 2 bases and J gave up 5 bases, with 12 bases separating them. CDR1 is KGHSH, CDR2 LQKENI, per germline. This CDR3 region has 15 residues. Here the CDR3 reads CASSPGRAGTGELFF. The DNA of the CDR3 is TGTGCCAGCTCACCAGGCCGGGCGGGGACCGGGGAGCTGTTTTTT.

The chain uses TRBV2 and TRBJ1-1; D remains unclear. V lost 7 bases and J 6 bases, leaving 15 bases between the germline ends. Germline CDR1 and CDR2: SNHLY and FYNNEI. This CDR3 is built from 13 residues. CDR3 sequence reads: CASTPPNSAEAFF. The DNA of the CDR3 is TGTGCCAGCACCCCCCCAAATTCGGCTGAAGCTTTCTTT.

This sequence joins TRBV11-2 and TRBJ1-2; 8 bases match TRBD1. In germline, CDR1 is SGHAT, CDR2 FQNNGV. The CDR3 loop spans 13 amino acids. The junction had 8 bases not matched to a gene; V was cut back by 6 bases and J by 8 bases. CDR3 protein: CASRLTGGSGYTF. CDR3 in DNA: TGTGCCAGCAGGCTCACAGGGGGAAGCGGCTACACCTTC.

The gene calls are TRBV19 and TRBJ2-2; maybe TRBD1 (5 bases). Germline-derived CDR1 and CDR2 are LNHDA and SQIVND (reference sequence). V was clipped by 0 bases and J by 6 bases, with 8 bases between them. This CDR3 is built from 14 residues. CDR3 region: CASSIDRASGELFF. CDR3 coding DNA: TGTGCCAGTAGTATAGACAGGGCGTCCGGGGAGCTGTTTTTT.

J is TRBJ1-5 and V is TRBV6-5; TRBD1 might be the D (5 bases). Germline CDR1 MNHEY, CDR2 SVGAGI. The CDR3 covers 13 residues. V was pared by 3 bases and J by 4 bases, with 7 bases between. CDR3 sequence reads: CASSYQGNQPQHF. CDR3 DNA: TGTGCCAGCAGTTATCAGGGTAATCAGCCCCAGCATTTT.

The chain joins TRBV6-6 to TRBJ1-1; 9 nucleotides line up with TRBD1. This CDR3 is built from 15 residues. Looked up from germline, CDR1 is MNHNY and CDR2 is SVGAGI (reference sequence). V was pared by 0 bases and J by 4 bases, with 3 bases of the junction left unmatched. The CDR3 here is CASSYSGQGPTEAFF. CDR3 in DNA: TGTGCCAGCAGTTACTCTGGACAGGGGCCCACTGAAGCTTTCTTT.